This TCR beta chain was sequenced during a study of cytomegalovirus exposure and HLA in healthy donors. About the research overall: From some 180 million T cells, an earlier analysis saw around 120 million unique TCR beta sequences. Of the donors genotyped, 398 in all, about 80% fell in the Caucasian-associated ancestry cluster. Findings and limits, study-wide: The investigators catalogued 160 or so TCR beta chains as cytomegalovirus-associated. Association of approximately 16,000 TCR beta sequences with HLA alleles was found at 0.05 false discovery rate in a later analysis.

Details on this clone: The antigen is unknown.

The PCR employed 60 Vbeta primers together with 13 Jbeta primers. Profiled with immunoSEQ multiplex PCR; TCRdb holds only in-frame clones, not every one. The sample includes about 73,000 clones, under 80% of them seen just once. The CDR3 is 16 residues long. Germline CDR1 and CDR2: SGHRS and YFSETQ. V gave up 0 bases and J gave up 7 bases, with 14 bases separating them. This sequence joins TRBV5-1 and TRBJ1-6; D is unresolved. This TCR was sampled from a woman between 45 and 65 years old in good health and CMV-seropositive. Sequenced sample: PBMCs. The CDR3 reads CASSLGRDRVNSPLHF. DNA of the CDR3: TGCGCCAGCAGCTTGGGTCGCGATAGAGTAAATTCACCCCTCCACTTT. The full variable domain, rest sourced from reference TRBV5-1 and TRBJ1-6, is KAGVTQTPRYLIKTRGQQVTLSCSPISGHRSVSWYQQTPGQGLQFLFEYFSETQRNKGNFPGRFSGRQFSNSRSEMNVSTLELGDSALYLCASSLGRDRVNSPLHFGNGTRLTVT.